What follows describes a single T cell receptor beta chain. The target antigen is unknown. V shed 3 bases and J shed 4 bases, with 8 bases lying between them. Germline V CDR1 and CDR2: LNHDA, SQIVND (reference sequence). The CDR3 is 13 amino acids. Treatment defined: approximately 9-day PBMC culture with coronavirus spike peptide pools or control peptides (ViraFEST assay). Samples of CD4+ T cells were obtained from the unexposed donor before the COVID-19 pandemic (2011-2018). The probes, which were SARS-CoV-2 S/N and four cold-coronavirus spikes, were applied to unexposed-donor CD4+ T cells, cells permitting. These data belong to a study of vaccination and CD4 T cells after COVID-19. Study information: Convalescent donors totaled six males and four females, including two who were Hispanic. Post-vaccination samples were procured at a median of approximately 72 days following dose two (range 14 to 241).

The Oncomine TCR Beta short-read assay was applied to DNA of cultured CD4+ T cells. Investigators obtained genomic DNA by extraction from cultured CD4+ T cells. TCRdb itself ran the PCR reads through MiXCR, one entry per CDR3 protein. In the table there are thousands of distinct CDR3 sequences, around a third of which are singletons. This rearrangement joins TRBV19 to TRBJ2-3; D is ambiguous. This receptor was taken from a human donor in good health. Sequencing was done on a sample of CD4+ T cells from blood, cultured in vitro. The CDR3: CASSIIGSDTQYF. Here the CDR3 DNA reads TGTGCCAGTAGTATTATAGGGTCAGATACGCAGTATTTT.